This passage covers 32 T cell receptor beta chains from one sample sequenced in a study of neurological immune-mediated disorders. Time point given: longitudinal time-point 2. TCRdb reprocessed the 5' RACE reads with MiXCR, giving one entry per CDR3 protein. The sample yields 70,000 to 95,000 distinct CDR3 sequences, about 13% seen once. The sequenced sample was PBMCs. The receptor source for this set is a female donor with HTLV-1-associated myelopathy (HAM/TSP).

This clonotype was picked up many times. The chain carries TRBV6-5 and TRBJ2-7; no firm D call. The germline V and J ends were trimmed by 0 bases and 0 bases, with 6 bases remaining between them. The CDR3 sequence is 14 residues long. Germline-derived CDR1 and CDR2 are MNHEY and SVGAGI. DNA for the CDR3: TGTGCCAGCAGTTACTCCCCAAACTCCTACGAGCAGTACTTC. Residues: CASSYSPNSYEQYF.

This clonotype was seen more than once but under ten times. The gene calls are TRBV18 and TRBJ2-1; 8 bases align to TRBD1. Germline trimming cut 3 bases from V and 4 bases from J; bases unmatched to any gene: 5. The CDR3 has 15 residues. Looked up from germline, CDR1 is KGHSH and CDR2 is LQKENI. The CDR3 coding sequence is TGTGCCAGCTCACCGGGGACAGGAGCGTACAATGAGCAGTTCTTC. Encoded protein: CASSPGTGAYNEQFF.

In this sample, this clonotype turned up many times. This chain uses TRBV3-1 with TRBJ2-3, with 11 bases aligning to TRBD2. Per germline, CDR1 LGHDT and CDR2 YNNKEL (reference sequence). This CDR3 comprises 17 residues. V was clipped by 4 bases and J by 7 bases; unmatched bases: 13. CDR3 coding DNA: TGTGCCAGCAGCCCCTTCCGGACTAGCGGGCCAGTACATACGCAGTATTTT. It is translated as CASSPFRTSGPVHTQYF.

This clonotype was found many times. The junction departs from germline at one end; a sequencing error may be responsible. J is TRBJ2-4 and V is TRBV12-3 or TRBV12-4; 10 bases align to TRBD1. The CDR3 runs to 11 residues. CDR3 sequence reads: CASSSGTGVTF. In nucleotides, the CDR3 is TGTGCCAGCAGTTCAGGGACAGGGGTCACGTTC.

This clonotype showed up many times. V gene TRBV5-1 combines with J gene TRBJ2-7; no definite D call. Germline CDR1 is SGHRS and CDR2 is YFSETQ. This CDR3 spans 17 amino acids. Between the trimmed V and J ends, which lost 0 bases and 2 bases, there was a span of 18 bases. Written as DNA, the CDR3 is TGCGCCAGCAGCTTGGTCAGCGCTGATACGAGACCCTACGAGCAGTACTTC. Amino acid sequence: CASSLVSADTRPYEQYF. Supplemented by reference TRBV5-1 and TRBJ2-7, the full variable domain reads KAGVTQTPRYLIKTRGQQVTLSCSPISGHRSVSWYQQTPGQGLQFLFEYFSETQRNKGNFPGRFSGRQFSNSRSEMNVSTLELGDSALYLCASSLVSADTRPYEQYFGPGTRLTVT.

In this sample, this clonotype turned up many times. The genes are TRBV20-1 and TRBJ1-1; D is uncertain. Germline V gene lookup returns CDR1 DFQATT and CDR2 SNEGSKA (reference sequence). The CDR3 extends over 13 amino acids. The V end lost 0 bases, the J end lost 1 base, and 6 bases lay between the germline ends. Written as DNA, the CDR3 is TGCAGTGCTAGAGATGCCCCGAACACTGAAGCTTTCTTT. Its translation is CSARDAPNTEAFF.

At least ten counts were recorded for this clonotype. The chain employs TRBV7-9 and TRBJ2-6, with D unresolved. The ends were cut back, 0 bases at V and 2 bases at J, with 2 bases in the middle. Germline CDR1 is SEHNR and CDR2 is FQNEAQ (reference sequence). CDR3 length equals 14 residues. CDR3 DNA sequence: TGTGCCAGCAGCTTAGCGACTGGGGCCAACGTCCTGACTTTC. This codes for CASSLATGANVLTF.

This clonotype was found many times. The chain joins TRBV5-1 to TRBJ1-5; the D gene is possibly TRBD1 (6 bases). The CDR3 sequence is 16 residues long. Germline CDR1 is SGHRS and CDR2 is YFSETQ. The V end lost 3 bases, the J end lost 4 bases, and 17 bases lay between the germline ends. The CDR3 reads CASSSHPRDKNQPQHF. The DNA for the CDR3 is TGCGCCAGCAGCTCCCACCCGAGGGACAAAAATCAGCCCCAGCATTTT.

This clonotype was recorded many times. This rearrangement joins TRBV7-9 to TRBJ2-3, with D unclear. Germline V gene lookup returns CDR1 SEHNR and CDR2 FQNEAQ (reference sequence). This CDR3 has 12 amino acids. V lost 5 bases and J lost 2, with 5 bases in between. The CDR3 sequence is CASSPYTDTQYF. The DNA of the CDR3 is TGTGCCAGCAGCCCTTACACAGATACGCAGTATTTT. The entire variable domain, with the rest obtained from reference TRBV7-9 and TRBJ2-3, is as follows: DTGVSQNPRHKITKRGQNVTFRCDPISEHNRLYWYRQTLGQGPEFLTYFQNEAQLEKSRLLSDRFSAERPKGSFSTLEIQRTEQGDSAMYLCASSPYTDTQYFGPGTRLTVL.

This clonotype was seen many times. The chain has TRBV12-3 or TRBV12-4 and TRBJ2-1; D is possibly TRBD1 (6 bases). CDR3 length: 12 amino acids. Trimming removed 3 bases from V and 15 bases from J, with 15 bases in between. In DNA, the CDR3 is TGTGCCAGCAGTTTCACCCTACAGGGCCTGTTCTTC. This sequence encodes CASSFTLQGLFF.

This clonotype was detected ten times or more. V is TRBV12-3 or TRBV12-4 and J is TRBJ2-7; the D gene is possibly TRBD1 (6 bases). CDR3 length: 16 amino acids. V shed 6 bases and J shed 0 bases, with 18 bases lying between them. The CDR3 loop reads CASSPPLQGLSYEQYF. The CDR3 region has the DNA TGTGCCAGCAGCCCACCCCTACAGGGTCTCTCCTACGAGCAGTACTTC.

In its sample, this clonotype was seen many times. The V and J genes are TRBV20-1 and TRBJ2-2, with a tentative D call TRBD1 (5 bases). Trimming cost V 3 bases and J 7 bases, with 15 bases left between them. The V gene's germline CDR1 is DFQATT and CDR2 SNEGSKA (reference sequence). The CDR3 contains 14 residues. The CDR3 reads CSASMQGAVGELFF. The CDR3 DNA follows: TGCAGTGCTAGTATGCAAGGGGCGGTCGGGGAGCTGTTTTTT.

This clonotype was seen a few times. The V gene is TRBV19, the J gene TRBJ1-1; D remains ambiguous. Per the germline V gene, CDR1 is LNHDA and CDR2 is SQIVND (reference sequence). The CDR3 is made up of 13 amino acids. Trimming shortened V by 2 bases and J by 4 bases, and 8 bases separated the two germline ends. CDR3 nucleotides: TGTGCCAGTAGTATACGAGAGGTCACTGAAGCTTTCTTT. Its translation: CASSIREVTEAFF.

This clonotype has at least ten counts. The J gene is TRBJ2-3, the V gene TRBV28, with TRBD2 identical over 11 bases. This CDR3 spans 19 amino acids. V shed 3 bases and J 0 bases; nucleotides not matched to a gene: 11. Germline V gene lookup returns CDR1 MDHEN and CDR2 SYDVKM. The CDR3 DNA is TGTGCCAGCAGTTTGGTTACTAGCGGGGGACGTGCTAGCACAGATACGCAGTATTTT. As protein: CASSLVTSGGRASTDTQYF.

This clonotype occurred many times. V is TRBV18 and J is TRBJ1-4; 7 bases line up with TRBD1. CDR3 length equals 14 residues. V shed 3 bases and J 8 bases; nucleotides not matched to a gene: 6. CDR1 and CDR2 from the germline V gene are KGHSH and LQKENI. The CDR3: CASSPRDRTEKLFF. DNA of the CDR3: TGTGCCAGCTCACCTAGGGACAGAACAGAAAAACTGTTTTTT. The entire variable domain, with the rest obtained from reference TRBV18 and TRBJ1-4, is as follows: NAGVMQNPRHLVRRRGQEARLRCSPMKGHSHVYWYRQLPEEGLKFMVYLQKENIIDESGMPKERFSAEFPKEGPSILRIQQVVRGDSAAYFCASSPRDRTEKLFFGSGTQLSVL.

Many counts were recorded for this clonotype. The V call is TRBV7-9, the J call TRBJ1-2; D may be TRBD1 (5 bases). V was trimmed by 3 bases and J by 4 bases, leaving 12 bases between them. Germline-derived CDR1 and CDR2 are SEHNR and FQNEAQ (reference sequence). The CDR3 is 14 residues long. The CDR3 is CASSFQTEFYGYTF. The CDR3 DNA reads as TGTGCCAGCAGCTTCCAGACAGAGTTCTATGGCTACACCTTC.

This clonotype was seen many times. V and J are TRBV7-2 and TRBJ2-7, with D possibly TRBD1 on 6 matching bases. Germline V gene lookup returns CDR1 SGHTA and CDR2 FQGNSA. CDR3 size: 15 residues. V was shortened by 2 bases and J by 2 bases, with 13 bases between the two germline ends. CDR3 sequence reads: CASSLIGTYTYEQYF. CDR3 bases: TGTGCCAGCAGCTTAATTGGGACATACACCTACGAGCAGTACTTC.

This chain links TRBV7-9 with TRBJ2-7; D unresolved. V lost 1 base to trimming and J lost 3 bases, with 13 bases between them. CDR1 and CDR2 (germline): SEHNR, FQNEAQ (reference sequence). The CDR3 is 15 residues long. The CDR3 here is CASSLGRHGSYEQYF. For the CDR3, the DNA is TGTGCCAGCAGCTTAGGTAGACACGGAAGCTACGAGCAGTACTTC.

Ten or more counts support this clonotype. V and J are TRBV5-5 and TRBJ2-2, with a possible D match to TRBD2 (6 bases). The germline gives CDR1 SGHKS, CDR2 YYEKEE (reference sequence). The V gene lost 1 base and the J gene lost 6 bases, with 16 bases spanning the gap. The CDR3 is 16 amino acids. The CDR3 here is CASSLRVWGESGELFF. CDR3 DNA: TGTGCCAGCAGCTTGCGGGTCTGGGGGGAGTCCGGGGAGCTGTTTTTT.

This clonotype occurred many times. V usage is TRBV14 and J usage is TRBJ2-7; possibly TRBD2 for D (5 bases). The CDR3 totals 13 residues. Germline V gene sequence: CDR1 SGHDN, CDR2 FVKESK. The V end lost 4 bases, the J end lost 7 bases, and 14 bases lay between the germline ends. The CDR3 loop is CASSRGQVREQYF. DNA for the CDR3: TGTGCCAGCAGCCGCGGGCAGGTCCGAGAGCAGTACTTC. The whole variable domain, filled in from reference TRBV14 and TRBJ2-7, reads EAGVTQFPSHSVIEKGQTVTLRCDPISGHDNLYWYRRVMGKEIKFLLHFVKESKQDESGMPNNRFLAERTGGTYSTLKVQPAELEDSGVYFCASSRGQVREQYFGPGTRLTVT.

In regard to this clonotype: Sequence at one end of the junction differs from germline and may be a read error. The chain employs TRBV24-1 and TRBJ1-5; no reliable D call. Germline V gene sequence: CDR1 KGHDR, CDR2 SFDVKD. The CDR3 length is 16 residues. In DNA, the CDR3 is TGTTCCACCAGTGACAAAAGGACCGGGAATCTGAGGCCCCAGCATTTT. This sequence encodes CSTSDKRTGNLRPQHF.

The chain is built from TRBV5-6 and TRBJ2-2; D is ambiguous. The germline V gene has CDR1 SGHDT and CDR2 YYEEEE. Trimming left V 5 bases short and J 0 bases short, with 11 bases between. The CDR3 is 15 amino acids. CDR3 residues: CASRSIESNTGELFF. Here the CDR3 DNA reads TGTGCCAGCAGGTCCATTGAATCGAACACCGGGGAGCTGTTTTTT.

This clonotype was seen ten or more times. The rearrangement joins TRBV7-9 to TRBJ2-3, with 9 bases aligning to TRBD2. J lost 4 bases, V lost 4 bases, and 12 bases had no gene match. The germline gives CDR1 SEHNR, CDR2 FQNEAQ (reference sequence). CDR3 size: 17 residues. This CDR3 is CASSYPSGRGGSDTQYF. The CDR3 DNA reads TGTGCCAGCAGCTACCCGTCGGGGCGGGGGGGCTCAGATACGCAGTATTTT.

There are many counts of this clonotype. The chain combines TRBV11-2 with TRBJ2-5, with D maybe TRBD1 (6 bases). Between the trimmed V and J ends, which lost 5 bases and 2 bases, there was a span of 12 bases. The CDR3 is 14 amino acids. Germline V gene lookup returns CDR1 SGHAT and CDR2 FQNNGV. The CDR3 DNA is TGTGCCAGCAGCCCAGGGGCCCTTCAAGAGACCCAGTACTTC. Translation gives CASSPGALQETQYF.

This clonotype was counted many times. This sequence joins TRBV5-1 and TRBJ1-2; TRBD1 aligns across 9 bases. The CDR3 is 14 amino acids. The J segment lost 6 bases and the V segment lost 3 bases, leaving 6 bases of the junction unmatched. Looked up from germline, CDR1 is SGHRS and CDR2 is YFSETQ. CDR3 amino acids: CASSSPDRGNGYTF. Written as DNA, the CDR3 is TGCGCCAGCAGCTCGCCGGACAGGGGAAATGGCTACACCTTC. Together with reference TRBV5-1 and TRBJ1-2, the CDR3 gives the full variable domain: KAGVTQTPRYLIKTRGQQVTLSCSPISGHRSVSWYQQTPGQGLQFLFEYFSETQRNKGNFPGRFSGRQFSNSRSEMNVSTLELGDSALYLCASSSPDRGNGYTFGSGTRLTVV.

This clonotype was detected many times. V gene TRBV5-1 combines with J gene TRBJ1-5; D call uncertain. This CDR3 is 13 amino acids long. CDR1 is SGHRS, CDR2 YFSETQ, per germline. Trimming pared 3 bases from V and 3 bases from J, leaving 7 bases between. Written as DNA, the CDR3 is TGCGCCAGCAGCTCCGACTTCAATCAGCCCCAGCATTTT. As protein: CASSSDFNQPQHF.

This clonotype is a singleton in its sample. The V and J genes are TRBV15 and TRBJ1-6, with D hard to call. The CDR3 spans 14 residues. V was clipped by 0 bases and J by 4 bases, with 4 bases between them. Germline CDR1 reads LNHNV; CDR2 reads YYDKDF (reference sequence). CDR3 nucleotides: TGTGCCACCAGCAGAGAGAGTTATAATTCACCCCTCCACTTT. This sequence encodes CATSRESYNSPLHF.

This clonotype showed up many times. The CDR3 DNA follows: TGTGCCAGCAGTAAAGACACCAAGCACACTGAAGCTTTCTTT. It is translated as CASSKDTKHTEAFF. V and J are TRBV12-3 or TRBV12-4 and TRBJ1-1; D is uncertain. The ends were cut back, 5 bases at V and 3 bases at J, with 13 bases in the middle. The CDR3 has 14 residues.

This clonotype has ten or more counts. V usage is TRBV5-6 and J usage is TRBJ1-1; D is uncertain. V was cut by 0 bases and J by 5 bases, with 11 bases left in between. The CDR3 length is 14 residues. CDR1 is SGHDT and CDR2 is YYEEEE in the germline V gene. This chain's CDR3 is CASSLARVSTEAFF. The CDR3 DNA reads TGTGCCAGCAGCTTGGCGAGGGTTTCAACTGAAGCTTTCTTT.

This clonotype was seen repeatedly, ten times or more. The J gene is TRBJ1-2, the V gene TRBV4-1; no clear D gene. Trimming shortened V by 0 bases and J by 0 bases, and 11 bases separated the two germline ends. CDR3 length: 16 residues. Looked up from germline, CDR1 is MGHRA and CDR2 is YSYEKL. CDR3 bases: TGCGCCAGCAGCCAAGAGTACGGGAGATCTAACTATGGCTACACCTTC. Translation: CASSQEYGRSNYGYTF.

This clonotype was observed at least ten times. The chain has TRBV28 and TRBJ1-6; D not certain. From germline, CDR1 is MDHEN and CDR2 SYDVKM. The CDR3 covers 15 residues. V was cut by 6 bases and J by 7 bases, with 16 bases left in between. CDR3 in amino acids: CASSQGLVGNSPLHF. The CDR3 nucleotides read TGTGCCAGCAGCCAAGGACTCGTCGGCAATTCACCCCTCCACTTT.

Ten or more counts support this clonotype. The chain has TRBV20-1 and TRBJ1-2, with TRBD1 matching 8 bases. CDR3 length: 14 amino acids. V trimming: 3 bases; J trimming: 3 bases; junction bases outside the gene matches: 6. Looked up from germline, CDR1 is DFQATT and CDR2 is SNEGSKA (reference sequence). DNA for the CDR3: TGCAGTGCTAGGCCCCTACAGGGGGACTATGGCTACACCTTC. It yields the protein CSARPLQGDYGYTF.